This paragraph reports one T cell receptor (beta chain). The source of the sample is a study of blood T cell repertoires in COVID-19. The overall study: Collection of acute and convalescent COVID-19 samples took place in the United States, Italy and Spain.

Assay: immunoSEQ multiplex PCR; the TCRdb copy retains only in-frame clones and omits some. The data contain over 250,000 clones, approximately 91% of them seen just once; the ten biggest clones take up around 2%. Germline V gives CDR1 SGHKS, CDR2 YYEKEE (reference sequence). The CDR3 sequence is 17 residues long. V lost 6 bases, J lost 7 bases, and 15 bases stayed unmatched. The material sequenced was peripheral blood. The V call is TRBV5-5, the J call TRBJ1-4; 10 bases are a match to TRBD1. The sequence derives from a man aged 45-65 years with acute or convalescent COVID-19. This chain's CDR3 is CASKAQRIGTGAEKLFF. The CDR3 DNA is TGTGCCAGCAAAGCTCAGAGAATCGGGACAGGGGCTGAAAAACTGTTTTTT.